These 20 T cell receptor beta chains share one sample of origin, sequenced in a study of CD8+CD57+ T cells in acquired aplastic anemia. Patients chosen for sequencing had CD8+CD57+ cells that had expanded, as shown by flow cytometry. Using genomic DNA as the template, TCR beta VDJ and CDR3 profiling was carried out. TCRdb ran MiXCR on the reads and lists one entry per CDR3 protein. The sample lists some 200,000 distinct CDR3 sequences, roughly 50% occurring once. The specimen sequenced was sorted CD4+, CD8+, or CD8+CD57+ T cells (not recorded which) from PBMCs. The receptor set was obtained from a human donor with aplastic anemia.

The genes are TRBV6-4 and TRBJ2-2; no definite D call. The CDR3 runs 12 residues. The germline V gene encodes CDR1 MRHNA and CDR2 SNTAGT. Trimming removed 0 bases from V and 7 bases from J, with 3 bases in between. This CDR3 is CASSDSVGELFF. The DNA for the CDR3 is TGTGCCAGCAGTGACTCGGTCGGGGAGCTGTTTTTT.

This clonotype occurred many times. This sequence joins TRBV20-1 and TRBJ2-1, with D hard to call. Trimming cost V 2 bases and J 0 bases, with 14 bases left between them. Germline assignment: CDR1 DFQATT and CDR2 SNEGSKA (reference sequence). The CDR3 is 16 amino acids. CDR3 sequence: CSARRYLGNSYNEQFF. The CDR3 nucleotides are TGCAGTGCTAGAAGGTATCTGGGAAACTCCTACAATGAGCAGTTCTTC.

The table lists this clonotype with many counts. The chain carries TRBV5-1 and TRBJ1-5; possibly TRBD1 for D (5 bases). V lost 10 bases, J lost 6 bases, and 26 bases lay in between. Germline V lookup: CDR1 SGHRS, CDR2 YFSETQ. The CDR3 contains 16 residues. CDR3 coding DNA: TGCGCCTCACGGGTCCTGGAAGGGGAGCGGGGTCAGCCCCAGCATTTT. This codes for CASRVLEGERGQPQHF.

With respect to this clonotype: Because the CDR3's place on the DNA is in doubt, the DNA is left out and the CDR3 is given as listed by TCRdb. This chain joins TRBV10-1 and TRBJ1-1; the listed D gene, TRBD1, was not tested against the DNA. The CDR3 extends over 22 residues, inclusive of both ends. Per the germline V gene, CDR1 is WNHNN and CDR2 is SYGVQD (reference sequence). CDR3 sequence: CAIRGTGDSEQYFGPGVTEAFF.

This clonotype was recorded at least ten times. The chain couples TRBV2 to TRBJ2-1, with D hard to call. V lost 2 bases, J lost 7 bases, and 12 bases lay in between. Germline-derived CDR1 and CDR2 are SNHLY and FYNNEI. CDR3 length equals 14 residues. CDR3: CASSEWYSPNEQFF. The CDR3 DNA reads as TGTGCCAGCAGTGAATGGTACAGTCCAAATGAGCAGTTCTTC.

This chain joins TRBV2 and TRBJ1-6; D perhaps matches TRBD1 (6 bases). Germline loops: CDR1 SNHLY, CDR2 FYNNEI. The CDR3 spans 13 residues. With 7 bases removed from V and 10 bases from J, the gap between germline ends came to 14 bases. In DNA, the CDR3 is TGTGCCAGCACGACAGGCCGAGGGTCACCCCTCCACTTT. It encodes CASTTGRGSPLHF.

The chain links TRBV10-2 to TRBJ2-3; the D call may be TRBD1 or TRBD2 (5 bases each). Per germline, CDR1 WSHSY and CDR2 SAAADI. V shed 2 bases and J shed 6 bases, with 21 bases lying between them. This CDR3 is built from 17 residues. The CDR3 protein is CASSEGQGRDYGDTQYF. Here the CDR3 DNA reads TGCGCCAGCAGTGAGGGGCAGGGAAGAGACTATGGGGATACGCAGTATTTT.

There are many counts of this clonotype. This chain connects TRBV9 to TRBJ1-6; D unresolved. Germline V CDR1 and CDR2: SGDLS, YYNGEE. The length of the CDR3 is 14 residues. Between the trimmed V and J ends, which lost 2 bases and 5 bases, there was a span of 8 bases. CDR3 in amino acids: CASSVLGNNSPLHF. DNA for the CDR3: TGTGCCAGCAGCGTGCTGGGAAATAATTCACCCCTCCACTTT.

The gene calls are TRBV7-2 and TRBJ2-2; either TRBD1 or TRBD2 may supply D (5 bases each). V was clipped by 3 bases and J by 2 bases, with 7 bases between them. The germline gives CDR1 SGHTA, CDR2 FQGNSA. The CDR3 has 14 amino acids. This CDR3 reads CASSLGVNTGELFF. The CDR3 DNA is TGTGCCAGCAGCTTGGGGGTTAACACCGGGGAGCTGTTTTTT.

This chain links TRBV20-1 with TRBJ2-1; TRBD2 aligns across 11 bases. The CDR3 runs 15 residues. Germline loops: CDR1 DFQATT, CDR2 SNEGSKA (reference sequence). J lost 2 bases, V lost 4 bases, and 4 bases had no gene match. CDR3: CSATGTSGTYNEQFF. CDR3 DNA: TGCAGTGCTACAGGGACTAGCGGAACCTACAATGAGCAGTTCTTC.

There are many counts of this clonotype. This CDR3 is CASRAGNWGGYTF. CDR3 DNA sequence: TGTGCCAGCAGGGCAGGGAATTGGGGTGGCTACACCTTC. J is TRBJ1-2 and V is TRBV2; TRBD1 is a possible D gene (5 bases). There are 13 residues in the CDR3. The V gene's germline CDR1 is SNHLY and CDR2 FYNNEI. V gave up 6 bases and J gave up 7 bases, with 15 bases separating them.

In nucleotides, the CDR3 is TGTGCCAGCAGTGAGGACGGACAGCGCCAAGAGACCCAGTACTTC. This encodes CASSEDGQRQETQYF. The J gene is TRBJ2-5, the V gene TRBV2; D may be TRBD1 (6 bases). V was cut by 3 bases and J by 1 base, with 12 bases left in between. The germline V gene has CDR1 SNHLY and CDR2 FYNNEI. The CDR3 is 15 residues long.

The chain joins TRBV7-6 to TRBJ1-1; tentatively, D is TRBD1 (5 bases). The CDR3 has 15 amino acids. Between the trimmed V and J ends, which lost 5 bases and 4 bases, there was a span of 17 bases. Germline V gives CDR1 SGHVS, CDR2 FNYEAQ. CDR3 DNA sequence: TGTGCCAGCAGCCGACTAGCGCAAGGGACCACTGAAGCTTTCTTT. Its translation: CASSRLAQGTTEAFF. Complete variable domain (other parts from reference TRBV7-6 and TRBJ1-1): GAGVSQSPRYKVTKRGQDVALRCDPISGHVSLYWYRQALGQGPEFLTYFNYEAQQDKSGLPNDRFSAERPEGSISTLTIQRTEQRDSAMYRCASSRLAQGTTEAFFGQGTRLTVV.

V and J are TRBV15 and TRBJ2-7, with D unresolved. CDR1 LNHNV and CDR2 YYDKDF come from the germline V gene (reference sequence). V lost 6 bases and J 0 bases, leaving 9 bases between the germline ends. The CDR3 is 13 amino acids. Here the CDR3 reads CATSSQSSYEQYF. In DNA, the CDR3 is TGTGCCACCAGTAGCCAAAGCTCCTACGAGCAGTACTTC.

This clonotype was seen more than once but under ten times. The CDR3: CATSRVRAVNEKLFF. The CDR3 bases are TGTGCCACCAGCAGAGTACGGGCTGTTAATGAAAAACTGTTTTTT. The rearrangement joins TRBV15 to TRBJ1-4, with D uncertain. CDR3 length equals 15 residues. Germline values: CDR1 LNHNV, CDR2 YYDKDF (reference sequence). V was trimmed by 1 base and J by 4 bases, leaving 10 bases between them.

The chain carries TRBV2 and TRBJ1-1, with D possibly being TRBD1 (5 bases). CDR3 length equals 15 residues. V was pared by 5 bases and J by 8 bases, with 21 bases between. Germline-derived CDR1 and CDR2 are SNHLY and FYNNEI. Here the CDR3 reads CASSLRGPGPREAFF. The CDR3 DNA is TGTGCCAGCAGTTTACGAGGACCGGGACCGCGGGAAGCTTTCTTT.

This clonotype was picked up one time. The J gene is TRBJ2-3, the V gene TRBV7-9; 7 positions match TRBD2. The CDR3 extends over 14 amino acids. V shed 8 bases and J 3 bases; nucleotides not matched to a gene: 8. Germline V CDR1 and CDR2: SEHNR, FQNEAQ (reference sequence). CDR3 DNA: TGTGCCAGCGGGGGGAGGGTTCTAACAGATACGCAGTATTTT. Translating it yields CASGGRVLTDTQYF.

The chain employs TRBV5-6 and TRBJ1-2, with D uncertain. The V end lost 0 bases, the J end lost 4 bases, and 16 bases lay between the germline ends. CDR3 length equals 16 residues. Germline V gives CDR1 SGHDT, CDR2 YYEEEE. CDR3 in amino acids: CASSLGSNGILYGYTF. The DNA of the CDR3 is TGTGCCAGCAGCTTGGGTAGCAATGGGATCCTCTATGGCTACACCTTC.

The J gene is TRBJ1-1, the V gene TRBV7-9, with D perhaps matching TRBD1 (6 bases). V was pared by 0 bases and J by 3 bases, with 14 bases between. The CDR3 is made up of 16 amino acids. Germline V gene data show CDR1 as SEHNR and CDR2 as FQNEAQ (reference sequence). The CDR3 coding sequence is TGTGCCAGCAGCTTAGCGATCGGGGGGCGCGACACTGAAGCTTTCTTT. Translation gives CASSLAIGGRDTEAFF.

The gene calls are TRBV5-1 and TRBJ1-2; weak D call: TRBD1 (6 bases). V lost 5 bases and J 4 bases, leaving 18 bases between the germline ends. Germline CDR1 reads SGHRS; CDR2 reads YFSETQ. This CDR3 is 15 amino acids long. The CDR3 loop reads CASSVEGGFVYGYTF. CDR3 DNA: TGCGCCAGCAGTGTGGAGGGGGGTTTTGTCTATGGCTACACCTTC.